This is a list of T cell receptor beta chains from one sample in a study of cytomegalovirus exposure and HLA in healthy donors. This table comes from immunoSEQ multiplex PCR, and its TCRdb copy is limited to in-frame clones, with some not included. The data contain fewer than 95,000 clones, over 75% of them seen just once; the ten biggest clones take up 2% to 2.5%. The sequenced sample consisted of PBMCs. These receptors were taken from a man aged 18 to 29 in good health and CMV-seronegative. Each CDR3 is given with its conserved first and last residue. Fields, in order: V gene, J gene, clone size, D gene, CDR3 DNA, CDR3 protein. A D gene is named only where the DNA matches it firmly. Size is stated for part of the rows, as once, few or many counts, or as a class when the clone is expanded.

V gene: TRBV30; J gene: TRBJ2-3; clone size: -; D gene: -; CDR3 DNA: TGTGCCTGGAGTATGACAGGCACAGATACGCAGTATTTT; CDR3 protein: CAWSMTGTDTQYF
V gene: TRBV5-8; J gene: TRBJ1-4; clone size: once; D gene: TRBD1; CDR3 DNA: TGTGCCAGCAGCTGGGGACAGCAATCTGCAACTAATGAAAAACTGTTTTTT; CDR3 protein: CASSWGQQSATNEKLFF
V gene: TRBV10-3; J gene: TRBJ1-5; clone size: -; D gene: -; CDR3 DNA: TGTGCCATCGGGGGGGCAGATAGCAATCAGCCCCAGCATTTT; CDR3 protein: CAIGGADSNQPQHF
V gene: TRBV27; J gene: TRBJ2-3; clone size: -; D gene: -; CDR3 DNA: TGTGCCAGCAGTCCCCCCCCACGTACGTTCCTCGATCATACGTTCAGGTGGTATTTT; CDR3 protein: CASSPPPRTFLDHTFRWYF
V gene: TRBV7-2; J gene: TRBJ1-5; clone size: -; D gene: -; CDR3 DNA: TGTGCCAGCAGCTTAAGGCGGAATCAGCCCCAGCATTTT; CDR3 protein: CASSLRRNQPQHF
V gene: TRBV10-1; J gene: TRBJ2-1; clone size: -; D gene: -; CDR3 DNA: TGCGCCAGCAGCGGGACGCAGGGGTACAATGAGCAGTTCTTC; CDR3 protein: CASSGTQGYNEQFF
V gene: TRBV19; J gene: TRBJ2-2; clone size: -; D gene: -; CDR3 DNA: TGTGCCAGTAATGATCGGCGGGTGAACACCGGGGAGCTGTTTTTT; CDR3 protein: CASNDRRVNTGELFF
V gene: TRBV2; J gene: TRBJ1-4; clone size: -; D gene: -; CDR3 DNA: TGTGCCAGCAGTGTGGAAGGAGGAAATGAAAAACTGTTTTTT; CDR3 protein: CASSVEGGNEKLFF
V gene: TRBV7-9; J gene: TRBJ1-6; clone size: -; D gene: -; CDR3 DNA: TGTGCCAGCAGCTTAGACGGGAATAATTCACCCCTCCACTTT; CDR3 protein: CASSLDGNNSPLHF
V gene: TRBV13; J gene: TRBJ2-7; clone size: -; D gene: -; CDR3 DNA: TGTGCCAGCACCCAGATGGGGGCTAGGTACGAGCAGTACTTC; CDR3 protein: CASTQMGARYEQYF
V gene: TRBV6-5; J gene: TRBJ1-1; clone size: few; D gene: TRBD1; CDR3 DNA: TGTGCCAGCAGTTCCAGGACAGGGTCAACTGAAGCTTTCTTT; CDR3 protein: CASSSRTGSTEAFF
V gene: TRBV5-1; J gene: TRBJ2-2; clone size: few; D gene: TRBD1; CDR3 DNA: TGCGCCAGCAGCTCGGGACAGGGGGCCTACACCGGGGAGCTGTTTTTT; CDR3 protein: CASSSGQGAYTGELFF
V gene: TRBV7-6; J gene: TRBJ2-1; clone size: -; D gene: TRBD2; CDR3 DNA: TGTGCCAGCAGCTTTTCTAATGCAGGGGCGGGAGGTGAGCAGTTCTTC; CDR3 protein: CASSFSNAGAGGEQFF
V gene: TRBV6-5; J gene: TRBJ1-2; clone size: once; D gene: -; CDR3 DNA: TGTGCCAGCAGTTCCCCTCGGGTCTATGGCTACACCTTC; CDR3 protein: CASSSPRVYGYTF
V gene: TRBV13; J gene: TRBJ1-2; clone size: -; D gene: TRBD1; CDR3 DNA: TGTGCCAGCAGCTCAAAATCGTCCGGGACAGCCTATGGCTACACCTTC; CDR3 protein: CASSSKSSGTAYGYTF
V gene: TRBV7-5; J gene: TRBJ2-1; clone size: -; D gene: -; CDR3 DNA: TGTGCCAGAAGCCTCTGTTCCGGGACAGGGGGCAATGAGCAGTTCTTC; CDR3 protein: CARSLCSGTGGNEQFF
V gene: TRBV6-4; J gene: TRBJ2-1; clone size: -; D gene: TRBD2; CDR3 DNA: TGTGCCAGCAGCCCGACCGGGACTAGCGGGGGGACCAAGCAGTTCTTC; CDR3 protein: CASSPTGTSGGTKQFF
V gene: TRBV4-1; J gene: TRBJ1-5; clone size: -; D gene: TRBD1; CDR3 DNA: TGCGCCAGCAGCCAGACTCGACAGGGTTATCAGCCCCAGCATTTT; CDR3 protein: CASSQTRQGYQPQHF
V gene: TRBV7-9; J gene: TRBJ1-1; clone size: -; D gene: -; CDR3 DNA: TGTGCCAGCAGCTTAGCAGGGAGAAACACTGAAGCTTTCTTT; CDR3 protein: CASSLAGRNTEAFF
V gene: TRBV4-1; J gene: TRBJ1-2; clone size: few; D gene: -; CDR3 DNA: TGCGCCAGCAGCCAAGAACTGGCAGGGGCAGGCTATGGCTACACCTTC; CDR3 protein: CASSQELAGAGYGYTF
V gene: TRBV5-1; J gene: TRBJ1-1; clone size: -; D gene: -; CDR3 DNA: TGCGCCAGCAGCTTGGTGGGGACCGGGGGCACTGAAGCTTTCTTT; CDR3 protein: CASSLVGTGGTEAFF
V gene: TRBV19; J gene: TRBJ1-5; clone size: -; D gene: -; CDR3 DNA: TGTGCCAGTACAGAAATCTGGGCGGGAAGTCAGCCCCAGCATTTT; CDR3 protein: CASTEIWAGSQPQHF
V gene: TRBV29-1; J gene: TRBJ2-7; clone size: -; D gene: -; CDR3 DNA: TGCAGCGTCCCCCCTGAGACTCCAACTCTAATATACGAGCAGTACTTC; CDR3 protein: CSVPPETPTLIYEQYF
V gene: TRBV27; J gene: TRBJ2-1; clone size: -; D gene: -; CDR3 DNA: TGTGCCAGCAGTTCCCCGGGGGCCTACAATGAGCAGTTCTTC; CDR3 protein: CASSSPGAYNEQFF
V gene: TRBV19; J gene: TRBJ2-7; clone size: -; D gene: -; CDR3 DNA: TGTGCCAGTAGTCCCCGGAGTGACGAGCAGTACTTC; CDR3 protein: CASSPRSDEQYF
V gene: TRBV5-8; J gene: TRBJ2-1; clone size: -; D gene: TRBD2; CDR3 DNA: TGTGCCAGCAGCTTGGGGGCGGGGGGGGACTACAATGAGCAGTTCTTC; CDR3 protein: CASSLGAGGDYNEQFF
V gene: TRBV4-2; J gene: TRBJ1-2; clone size: -; D gene: -; CDR3 DNA: TGTGCCAGCAGCCAAGAGGTGCAGGGGCCGTACTATGGCTACACCTTC; CDR3 protein: CASSQEVQGPYYGYTF
V gene: TRBV7-2; J gene: TRBJ2-5; clone size: -; D gene: -; CDR3 DNA: TGTGCCAGCAGCTACGACAGGCAAGAGACCCAGTACTTC; CDR3 protein: CASSYDRQETQYF
V gene: TRBV5-1; J gene: TRBJ1-4; clone size: -; D gene: -; CDR3 DNA: TGCGCCAGCAGCCCCGAGGGAGAAACTAATGAAAAACTGTTTTTT; CDR3 protein: CASSPEGETNEKLFF
V gene: TRBV7-9; J gene: TRBJ2-3; clone size: -; D gene: -; CDR3 DNA: TGTGCCAGCAGCTTAGGCCACAGGGTTGCGCAGTATTTT; CDR3 protein: CASSLGHRVAQYF
V gene: TRBV19; J gene: TRBJ1-5; clone size: -; D gene: -; CDR3 DNA: TGTGCCAGTAGTAGGGGGCCTATCGGCAATCAGCCCCAGCATTTT; CDR3 protein: CASSRGPIGNQPQHF
V gene: TRBV10-3; J gene: TRBJ1-1; clone size: few; D gene: -; CDR3 DNA: TGTGCCATCAACGCGCAGGTGGGCACTGAAGCTTTCTTT; CDR3 protein: CAINAQVGTEAFF
V gene: TRBV20-1; J gene: TRBJ2-5; clone size: -; D gene: -; CDR3 DNA: TGCAGTGCTAGTTCATGCCAGTACTTC; CDR3 protein: CSASSCQYF
V gene: TRBV6-6; J gene: TRBJ1-5; clone size: few; D gene: TRBD1; CDR3 DNA: TGTGCCAGCAGTGGACAGGGGCAATCCAATCAGCCCCAGCATTTT; CDR3 protein: CASSGQGQSNQPQHF
V gene: TRBV19; J gene: TRBJ1-2; clone size: -; D gene: TRBD1; CDR3 DNA: TGTGCCAGTACCCTACAGGGGGGCCCACCCAACGGCTACACCTTC; CDR3 protein: CASTLQGGPPNGYTF
V gene: TRBV9; J gene: TRBJ1-4; clone size: -; D gene: -; CDR3 DNA: TGTGCCAGCAGCACGACAGGTTATCGGGAAAAACTGTTTTTT; CDR3 protein: CASSTTGYREKLFF
V gene: TRBV6-5; J gene: TRBJ1-1; clone size: -; D gene: -; CDR3 DNA: TGTGCCAGCAATTCCCTTGGGAGTGGGAGTACTGAAGCTTTCTTT; CDR3 protein: CASNSLGSGSTEAFF
V gene: TRBV5-1; J gene: TRBJ2-3; clone size: -; D gene: TRBD2; CDR3 DNA: TGCGCCAGCAGCTTGGTAGGCGGGGGGACAGATACGCAGTATTTT; CDR3 protein: CASSLVGGGTDTQYF
V gene: TRBV5-1; J gene: TRBJ2-2; clone size: -; D gene: TRBD1; CDR3 DNA: TGCGCCAGCAGCTCCAGACGGGACAGTAACACCGGGGAGCTGTTTTTT; CDR3 protein: CASSSRRDSNTGELFF
V gene: TRBV19; J gene: TRBJ2-1; clone size: -; D gene: TRBD2; CDR3 DNA: TGTGCCAGTAGTATTCTTGGGGGACTAGCGGGGTTTTTATCCTACAATGAGCAGTTCTTC; CDR3 protein: CASSILGGLAGFLSYNEQFF
V gene: TRBV27; J gene: TRBJ2-2; clone size: once; D gene: -; CDR3 DNA: TGTGCCAGCAGTTTTATCCTGGGACTGAACACCGGGGAGCTGTTTTTT; CDR3 protein: CASSFILGLNTGELFF
V gene: TRBV9; J gene: TRBJ2-2; clone size: -; D gene: TRBD2; CDR3 DNA: TGTGCCAGCAGCGTGGAGTTGGGGGGGGCGAACACCGGGGAGCTGTTTTTT; CDR3 protein: CASSVELGGANTGELFF
V gene: TRBV25-1; J gene: TRBJ1-1; clone size: -; D gene: TRBD1; CDR3 DNA: TGTGCCAGCAGTACTACAGGGGACACTGAAGCTTTCTTT; CDR3 protein: CASSTTGDTEAFF
V gene: TRBV5-1; J gene: TRBJ1-4; clone size: -; D gene: -; CDR3 DNA: TGCGCCAGCAGCTTGGCCTTTACCCCAGGGGAAAAACTGTTTTTT; CDR3 protein: CASSLAFTPGEKLFF
V gene: TRBV10-3; J gene: TRBJ1-1; clone size: -; D gene: -; CDR3 DNA: TGTGCCATCAGTGAGTTTACAAAGAACACTGAAGCTTTCTTT; CDR3 protein: CAISEFTKNTEAFF
V gene: TRBV7-9; J gene: TRBJ2-7; clone size: -; D gene: -; CDR3 DNA: TGTGCCAGCAGCTTAGCGCCCAGATACTACGAGCAGTACTTC; CDR3 protein: CASSLAPRYYEQYF
V gene: TRBV6-1; J gene: TRBJ2-1; clone size: -; D gene: -; CDR3 DNA: TGTGCCACCCGAGGAGGGTACAATGTCCATGAGCAGTTCTTC; CDR3 protein: CATRGGYNVHEQFF
V gene: TRBV6-1; J gene: TRBJ2-7; clone size: few; D gene: -; CDR3 DNA: TGTGCCAGCAGCCCAATCTTCCGGGAGCCGGAGTACTTC; CDR3 protein: CASSPIFREPEYF
V gene: TRBV6-1; J gene: TRBJ1-1; clone size: -; D gene: TRBD1; CDR3 DNA: TGTGCCAGCAGTGCCAAGGACAGGGGTCCCTACACTGAAGCTTTCTTT; CDR3 protein: CASSAKDRGPYTEAFF
V gene: TRBV5-6; J gene: TRBJ2-5; clone size: -; D gene: -; CDR3 DNA: TGTGCCAGCAGCTTGGGATGGGGGCTTGAGACCCAGTACTTC; CDR3 protein: CASSLGWGLETQYF